This T cell receptor (beta chain) is from a study of blood T cell repertoires in COVID-19. Study-level background: Researchers got acute and convalescent COVID-19 samples from the United States, Italy and Spain. T cells, B-cell-depleted T cells, or PBMCs provided the cDNA or gDNA that served as material.

Original analysis: Quantification of nucleated cells was approximated via reference gene primer amplification. TCRdb's copy holds only in-frame clones and misses some; the assay was immunoSEQ multiplex PCR. V, J and clone size were drawn from that table, and D and trimming were deduced from the DNA. Altogether about 320,000 clones are present, around 86% being singletons, with the ten largest covering around 1.5%. This CDR3 spans 13 amino acids. CDR1 MNHEY and CDR2 SMNVEV come from the germline V gene (reference sequence). With 6 bases removed from V and 5 bases from J, the gap between germline ends came to 11 bases.

The chain joins TRBV27 to TRBJ1-5; D perhaps matches TRBD1 (6 bases). Input material: peripheral blood. The origin of this receptor is a woman in her forties or fifties with acute or convalescent COVID-19. Written as DNA, the CDR3 is TGTGCCAGCAGCTACAGGGTCGATCAGCCCCAGCATTTT. It yields the protein CASSYRVDQPQHF.